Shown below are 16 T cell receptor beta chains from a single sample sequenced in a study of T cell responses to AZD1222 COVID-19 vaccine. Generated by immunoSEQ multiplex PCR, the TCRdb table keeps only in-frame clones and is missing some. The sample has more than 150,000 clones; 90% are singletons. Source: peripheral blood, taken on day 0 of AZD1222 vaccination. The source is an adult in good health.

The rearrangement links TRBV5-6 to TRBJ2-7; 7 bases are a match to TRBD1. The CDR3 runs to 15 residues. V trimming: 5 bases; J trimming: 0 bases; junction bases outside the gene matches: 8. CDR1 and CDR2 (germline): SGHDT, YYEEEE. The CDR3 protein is CASRLTGDGSYEQYF. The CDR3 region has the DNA TGTGCCAGCAGACTCACAGGGGACGGCTCCTACGAGCAGTACTTC.

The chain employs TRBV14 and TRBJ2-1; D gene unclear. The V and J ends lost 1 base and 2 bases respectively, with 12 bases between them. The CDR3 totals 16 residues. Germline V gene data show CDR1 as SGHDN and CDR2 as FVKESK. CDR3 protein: CASSQAWTRTYNEQFF. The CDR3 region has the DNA TGTGCCAGCAGCCAAGCGTGGACCCGTACCTACAATGAGCAGTTCTTC.

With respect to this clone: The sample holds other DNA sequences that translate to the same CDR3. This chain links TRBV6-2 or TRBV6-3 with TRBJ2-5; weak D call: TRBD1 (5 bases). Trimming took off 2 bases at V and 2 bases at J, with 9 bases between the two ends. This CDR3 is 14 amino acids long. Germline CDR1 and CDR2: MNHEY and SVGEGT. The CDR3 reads CASSYPRDQETQYF. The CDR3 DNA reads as TGTGCCAGCAGTTACCCCAGGGATCAAGAGACCCAGTACTTC.

In nucleotides, the CDR3 is TGTGCCAGCAGCTTAAGTGGGGGACTTAGGGACATTCAGTACTTC. Translation: CASSLSGGLRDIQYF. V is TRBV7-3 and J is TRBJ2-4; D might be TRBD2 (6 bases). This CDR3 contains 15 residues. Between the trimmed V and J ends, which lost 1 base and 8 bases, there was a span of 15 bases. From germline, CDR1 is SGHTA and CDR2 FQGTGA. Full variable domain (missing parts from reference TRBV7-3 and TRBJ2-4): GAGVSQTPSNKVTEKGKYVELRCDPISGHTALYWYRQSLGQGPEFLIYFQGTGAADDSGLPNDRFFAVRPEGSVSTLKIQRTERGDSAVYLCASSLSGGLRDIQYFGAGTRLSVL.

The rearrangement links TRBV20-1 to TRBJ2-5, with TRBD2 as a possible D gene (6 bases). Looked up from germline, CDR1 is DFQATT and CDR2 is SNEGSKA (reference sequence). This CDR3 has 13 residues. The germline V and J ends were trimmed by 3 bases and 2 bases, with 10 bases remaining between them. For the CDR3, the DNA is TGCAGTGCTAGTTGGCGGGATCAAGAGACCCAGTACTTC. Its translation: CSASWRDQETQYF.

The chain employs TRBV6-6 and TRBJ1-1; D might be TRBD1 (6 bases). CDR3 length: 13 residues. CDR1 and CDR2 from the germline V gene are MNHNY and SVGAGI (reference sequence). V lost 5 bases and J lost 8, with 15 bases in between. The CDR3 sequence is CASSPIGGAEAFF. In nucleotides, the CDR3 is TGTGCCAGCAGTCCTATCGGGGGGGCCGAAGCTTTCTTT.

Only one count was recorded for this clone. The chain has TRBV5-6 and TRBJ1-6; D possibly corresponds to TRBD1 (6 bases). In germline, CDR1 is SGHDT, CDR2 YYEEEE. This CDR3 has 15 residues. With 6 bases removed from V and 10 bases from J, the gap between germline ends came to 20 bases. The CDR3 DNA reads TGTGCCAGCAACCTCGAGGGGGGAAGAAACTCACCCCTCCACTTT. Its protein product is CASNLEGGRNSPLHF.

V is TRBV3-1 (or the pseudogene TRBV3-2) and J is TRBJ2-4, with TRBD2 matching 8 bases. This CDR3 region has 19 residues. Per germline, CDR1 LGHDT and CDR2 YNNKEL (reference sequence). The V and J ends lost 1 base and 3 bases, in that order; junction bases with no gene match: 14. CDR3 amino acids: CASSQVWATSGMDKNIQYF. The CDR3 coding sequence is TGTGCCAGCAGCCAAGTCTGGGCAACTAGCGGCATGGACAAAAACATTCAGTACTTC.

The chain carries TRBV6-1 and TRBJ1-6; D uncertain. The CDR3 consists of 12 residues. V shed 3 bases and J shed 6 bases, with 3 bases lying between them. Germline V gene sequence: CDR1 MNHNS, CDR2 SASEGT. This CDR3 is CASSDSNSPLHF. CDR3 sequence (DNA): TGTGCCAGCAGTGACAGTAATTCACCCCTCCACTTT.

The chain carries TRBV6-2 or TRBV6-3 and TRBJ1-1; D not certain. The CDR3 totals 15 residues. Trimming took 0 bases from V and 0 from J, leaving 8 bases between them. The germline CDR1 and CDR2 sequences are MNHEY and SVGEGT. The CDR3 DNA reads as TGTGCCAGCAGTTACTCGGACGGCATGAACACTGAAGCTTTCTTT. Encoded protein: CASSYSDGMNTEAFF.

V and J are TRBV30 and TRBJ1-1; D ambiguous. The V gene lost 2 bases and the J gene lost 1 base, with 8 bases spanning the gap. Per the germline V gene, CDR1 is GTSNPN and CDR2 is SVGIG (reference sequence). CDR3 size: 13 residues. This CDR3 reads CAWSLQRNTEAFF. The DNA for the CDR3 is TGTGCCTGGAGTCTCCAGAGGAACACTGAAGCTTTCTTT.

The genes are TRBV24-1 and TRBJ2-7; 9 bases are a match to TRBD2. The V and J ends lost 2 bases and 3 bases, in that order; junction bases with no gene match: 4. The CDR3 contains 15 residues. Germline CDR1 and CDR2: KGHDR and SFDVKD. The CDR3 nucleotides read TGTGCCACCAGTGATTCCCGACTAGCGGACTACGAGCAGTACTTC. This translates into CATSDSRLADYEQYF.

The CDR3 bases are TGTGCCAGCAGCTTGTTAGTCCGCTTGGAATATGGCTACACCTTC. Protein: CASSLLVRLEYGYTF. The rearrangement uses TRBV5-6 and TRBJ1-2; D uncertain. V lost 1 base and J 5 bases, leaving 15 bases between the germline ends. The CDR3 spans 15 residues. Per the germline V gene, CDR1 is SGHDT and CDR2 is YYEEEE.

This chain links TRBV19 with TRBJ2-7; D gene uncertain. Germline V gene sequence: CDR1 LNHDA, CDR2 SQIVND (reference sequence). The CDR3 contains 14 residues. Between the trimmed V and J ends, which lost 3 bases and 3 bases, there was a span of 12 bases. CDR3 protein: CASSIAPDNYEQYF. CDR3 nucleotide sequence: TGTGCCAGTAGTATTGCGCCGGATAACTACGAGCAGTACTTC.

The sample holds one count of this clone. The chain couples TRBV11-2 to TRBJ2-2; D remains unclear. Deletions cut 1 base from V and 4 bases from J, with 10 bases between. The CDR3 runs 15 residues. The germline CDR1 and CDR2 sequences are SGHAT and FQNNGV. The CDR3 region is CASSLGHYITGELFF. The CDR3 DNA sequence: TGTGCCAGCAGCTTAGGGCACTACATCACCGGGGAGCTGTTTTTT.

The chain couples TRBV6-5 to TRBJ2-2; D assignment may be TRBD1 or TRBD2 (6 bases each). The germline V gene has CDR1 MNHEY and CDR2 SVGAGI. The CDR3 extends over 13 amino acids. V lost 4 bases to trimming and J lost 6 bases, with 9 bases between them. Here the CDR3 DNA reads TGTGCCAGCAGTTCCCGGGGGCCCGGGGAGCTGTTTTTT. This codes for CASSSRGPGELFF.